What follows are 4 T cell receptor beta chains derived from one specimen sequenced in a study of cytomegalovirus exposure and HLA in healthy donors. With 60 Vbeta and 13 Jbeta primers, the PCR was carried out. The data were produced by immunoSEQ multiplex PCR, yet TCRdb's version contains in-frame clones alone and is incomplete. The sample lists tens of thousands of clones; 65% were seen once. Sequenced input: PBMCs. These receptors were collected from a boy under 18 in good health and CMV-seropositive.

The chain is built from TRBV7-9 and TRBJ1-1; 7 positions match TRBD1. The CDR3 is 14 residues long. The germline V gene has CDR1 SEHNR and CDR2 FQNEAQ (reference sequence). V shed 3 bases, J shed 4 bases, and the junction held 5 bases outside the gene matches. The CDR3 protein is CASSLDRSGTEAFF. The CDR3 DNA sequence: TGTGCCAGCAGCTTGGACAGGTCTGGCACTGAAGCTTTCTTT.

This clone was recorded a few times. The chain employs TRBV5-1 and TRBJ1-6; 11 bases are shared with TRBD1. Germline loops: CDR1 SGHRS, CDR2 YFSETQ. This CDR3 comprises 16 residues. After removal of 5 bases from V and 4 bases from J, the junction contained 5 bases not matched to a gene. CDR3 DNA: TGCGCCAGCAGACCCGGACAGGGGGCTTATAATTCACCCCTCCACTTT. Translation: CASRPGQGAYNSPLHF.

The chain recombines TRBV6-1 with TRBJ1-1; 9 nucleotides match TRBD1. The trim removed 6 bases at V and 8 bases at J, leaving 7 bases unmatched. Germline CDR1 is MNHNS and CDR2 is SASEGT. CDR3 length equals 13 residues. The CDR3 sequence is CASRIDRGWEAFF. Here the CDR3 DNA reads TGTGCCAGCAGGATCGACAGGGGGTGGGAAGCTTTCTTT.

The sample holds a few counts of this clone. The rearrangement uses TRBV5-1 and TRBJ2-1, with D maybe TRBD2 (6 bases). V was clipped by 3 bases and J by 4 bases, with 14 bases between them. The germline V gene encodes CDR1 SGHRS and CDR2 YFSETQ. The CDR3 length is 15 residues. As DNA, the CDR3 is TGCGCCAGCAGCTGGGAGGCAGGCCTTTACAATGAGCAGTTCTTC. It is translated as CASSWEAGLYNEQFF.